The text below deals with one TCR beta chain. Its antigen is not known. This entry is derived from a study of beta chain features in type 1 diabetes. In the study overall: When patients were set against healthy donors, age, gender and cell yields were similar.

Post-sort purity exceeded 95% for all sorted populations. Study-level findings and limits: The question left open here concerned HLA type influencing TCRB rearrangement.

Germline V gene lookup returns CDR1 SNHLY and CDR2 FYNNEI. V gave up 6 bases and J gave up 3 bases; unmatched junction bases: 1. The CDR3 spans 14 residues. All of the isolated RNA was reverse transcribed, so expressed TCRB transcripts were sequenced. Naive, central memory and regulatory T cell samples came to a mean of about 4 million reads. Measured with immunoSEQ multiplex PCR; TCRdb has only the in-frame clones, and not every one. The sample has roughly 400,000 clones, more than 12% seen once; the top ten hold approximately 0.019%. Sequenced sample: naive CD4+ T cells from blood. V gene TRBV2 combines with J gene TRBJ2-6, with 8 bases identical to TRBD1. The clonotype originates from a woman between 18 and 30 years old in good health. The CDR3 nucleotides read TGTGCCAGCAGGACAGGGGTTGGGGCCAACGTCCTGACTTTC. As protein: CASRTGVGANVLTF.